Listed below are T cell receptor beta chains from one sample, sequenced in a study of blood T cells in healthy people across ages. TCRdb processed the 5' RACE reads anew with MiXCR; each CDR3 protein has one entry. This sample has 1 million to 1.2 million distinct CDR3 sequences, with roughly two fifths found just once. Sequencing was carried out using blood. The receptor source for this set is a young man in good health. The CDR3 runs from the conserved cysteine through the conserved F or W. Each record gives: V gene, D gene, J gene, CDR3 protein. D genes are given only for firm matches.

>TRBV4-3|TRBD1|TRBJ2-3
CASSQERDGTGGDTQYF
>TRBV4-3|NA|TRBJ2-4
CASSQEWQGRAKNIQYF
>TRBV20-1|NA|TRBJ2-3
CGLLVGAGTDTQYF
>TRBV6-1|NA|TRBJ1-1
CASSEVAGIGSEAFF
>TRBV7-2|NA|TRBJ1-5
CASSPQVNQPQHF
>TRBV5-1|NA|TRBJ1-1
CASSLEARTEAFF
>TRBV20-1|NA|TRBJ1-2
CSARDYGGRGNGYTF
>TRBV6-6|TRBD2|TRBJ2-4
CASSYLTGLENIQYF
>TRBV10-3|NA|TRBJ2-1
CAISLRDAGEQFF
>TRBV5-1|NA|TRBJ2-3
CASSYKSTDTQYF
>TRBV20-1|TRBD1|TRBJ1-2
CSAREQGDGYTF
>TRBV30|TRBD1|TRBJ1-1
CAWSVSGTVEPTEAFF
>TRBV29-1|TRBD2|TRBJ2-3
CSARTSGGRTDTQYF
>TRBV10-2|NA|TRBJ2-3
CASRGGLTTDTQYF
>TRBV6-2/TRBV6-3|NA|TRBJ2-3
CASSRKDTQYF
>TRBV14|NA|TRBJ2-5
CASSQTERSRQETQYF
>TRBV4-3|NA|TRBJ2-1
CASSHGGLYNEQFF
>TRBV7-9|TRBD1|TRBJ1-5
CASSGDSPYQPQHF
>TRBV6-5|NA|TRBJ1-2
CVSSYSIGANYGYTF
>TRBV9|NA|TRBJ2-7
CATSGDSYEQYF
>TRBV24-1|TRBD1|TRBJ2-1
CATVPRQGLAYNEQFF
>TRBV5-1|TRBD1|TRBJ1-1
CASSSPTGGYDTEAFF
>TRBV10-3|NA|TRBJ1-4
CAISANREKLFF
>TRBV4-3|NA|TRBJ1-1
CASSQDRGDAEAFF
>TRBV12-3/TRBV12-4|NA|TRBJ1-1
CASSPSRGGRAFF
>TRBV27|TRBD1|TRBJ1-4
CASRSRGPAVATNEKLFF
>TRBV20-1|TRBD1|TRBJ1-4
CSAAQIAGGVNEKLFF
>TRBV28|TRBD1|TRBJ2-2
CASRQGAGTGELFF
>TRBV7-2|NA|TRBJ1-2
CASSLAQGQGYGYTF
>TRBV27|NA|TRBJ1-2
CASSVYLGDGYTF
>TRBV30|NA|NA
CAWSPHGLGETQYF
>TRBV7-9|NA|TRBJ2-7
CASSLGGADYEQYF
>TRBV29-1|TRBD1|TRBJ1-2
CSVETLRQGLNYGYTF
>TRBV7-3|TRBD2|TRBJ2-3
CASSSGTSGVADTQYF
>TRBV11-2|TRBD2|TRBJ2-1
CASSRPGTKIYNEQFF
>TRBV7-2|TRBD1|TRBJ2-4
CASSLDRGLAKNIQYF
>TRBV20-1|TRBD2|TRBJ2-1
CSCHPRTSGGYNEQFF
>TRBV6-2/TRBV6-3|TRBD1|TRBJ1-6
CASSSRTGRRNSPLHF
>TRBV6-5|NA|TRBJ2-6
CASSYAHWGAGANVLTF
>TRBV20-1|NA|TRBJ1-1
CSARRVSSTEAFF
>TRBV15|NA|TRBJ2-4
CATSREQATSIQYF
>TRBV3-1|TRBD1|TRBJ1-1
CASSQPKDRGETEAFF
>TRBV27|NA|TRBJ1-2
CASTLGGINYGYTF
>TRBV20-1|NA|TRBJ1-5
CSARETVGNQPQHF
>TRBV12-3/TRBV12-4|NA|TRBJ2-5
CASSPGEVTQETQYF
>TRBV7-9|NA|TRBJ1-1
CASSSGEGFTEAFF